Reported below is one TCR beta chain. This clone's antigen is unknown. This sequence is one base from a far larger clone and is likely a read error. The sample was run on an Illumina HiSeq 2500. First-strand cDNA was synthesized with Superscript III and a set of TRAV- and TRBV-specific primers, covering both TCRalpha and TCRbeta chains. TCRs were amplified for 20 PCR cycles with Phusion, using a constant-region primer paired with the adapter attached to the V primers. Isolated mRNA was amplified with the MessageAmp II aRNA Amplification Kit, using an approximately 16-hour in vitro transcription at 37°C. mRNA for TCR sequencing was isolated with the Dynabeads mRNA DIRECT Purification Kit. Indexed Illumina adapters were added in a second Phusion PCR of about 27 cycles, after which AMPure XP beads were used to purify the products. The source study handled its data this way. Custom Perl scripts were used to pool TCR sequences that encoded the same protein, to remove out-of-frame sequences, and to calculate the abundance of each clonotype. Any TCR sequence supported by only a single read was excluded from analysis. Among the metrics used to describe the repertoires were Shannon entropy, Gini index, clonality, richness, and the frequency of TCRs shared between repertoires. The public sequencing data were trimmed at Q25 with fastp and processed into clonotypes with MiXCR by TCRdb, which kept only in-frame beta chains. Rows with a matching CDR3 protein are joined into one entry that keeps the most common DNA and genes. Clone size and V and J calls follow TCRdb, not the original study. The sample has about 91,000 distinct CDR3 sequences on record, about 20% of them singletons. The ten largest clones represent 10% to 15% of the sample.

The source of the sample is a study of low-dose radiotherapy and immunotherapy resistance in tumors (dated by TCRdb to the early 2020s). Regarding the study in general: In Cohort 1, 0.5 Gy per fraction was delivered every 2 weeks, and a total PTV dose of 6.5 Gy was prescribed. In Cohort 2, 1 Gy per fraction was delivered every two weeks, for a total of 13 Gy over 26 weeks. Nivolumab and ipilimumab were both given intravenously, with nivolumab at a 240 mg flat dose every two weeks and ipilimumab at 1 mg/kg every six weeks. Cyclophosphamide 200 mg/m2 was administered intravenously every two weeks, one day before each radiation and immunotherapy administration. Aspirin 300 mg was taken orally once daily by patients for four cycles, starting on cycle 1 day 1. The trial did not randomize participants into treatment groups. Eight patients were included in the translational analysis: three from the first dose cohort and the first five from the second dose cohort.

What this sample's time point label stands for: after trial treatment. In the paper's terms, the treatment or condition label means: LDRT plus nivolumab, ipilimumab, low-dose cyclophosphamide and aspirin (RACIN trial). The donors took part in RACIN, a single-arm, phase I, dose-escalation trial that combined nivolumab, ipilimumab, aspirin, low-dose cyclophosphamide and low-dose radiotherapy. To be eligible, a patient needed to have an advanced solid tumor that was TIL-negative. V loses 5 bases at its end and J loses 10 bases; junction bases beyond the gene matches: 6. The CDR3 numbers 14 residues from cysteine through phenylalanine. The CDR3 DNA has 42 bases and is translated from base 1. In the germline V gene, CDR1 corresponds to ENHRY and CDR2 to SYGVKD.

The sequence came from a female donor with ovarian cancer. The specimen comprised PBMCs, sampled after low-dose radiotherapy plus immunotherapy. The sequence is built from TRBV10-3 and TRBJ2-1, with TRBD2 matching 12 junction bases. The sequenced DNA is TGTGCCATCAGTACCGGGACTAGCGGGTACGAGCAGTTCTTC. It is translated as CAISTGTSGYEQFF.